The rows below give T cell receptor beta chains drawn from one sample of a study of shared clonotypes between healthy human individuals. Repertoires were generated with immunoSEQ multiplex PCR, while TCRdb's copy carries only in-frame clones and drops some. This sample carries about a million clones, 60% to 80% of them seen once, and the ten largest clones take around 1.5%. Input material: memory CD4+ T cells sorted from blood. These receptor sequences come from a man aged 18-30 years in good health. Both conserved end residues are part of each CDR3. The D gene is left open where the match is weak. Not all rows give a size; the values are once, few, many and, for expanded clones, a class.

>few|.|TRBV5-1|TRBJ1-1
TGCGCCAGCAGCTTGGTGGGCTCCATGAACACTGAAGCTTTCTTT
CASSLVGSMNTEAFF
>.|TRBD2|TRBV5-1|TRBJ2-5
TGCGCCAGCAGCCCGGGGACTAGCGAAAGCCAAGAGACCCAGTACTTC
CASSPGTSESQETQYF
>once|TRBD1|TRBV5-1|TRBJ1-4
TGCGCCAGCAGCAGTCTACAGGGGGCAACTAATGAAAAACTGTTTTTT
CASSSLQGATNEKLFF
>.|.|TRBV5-1|TRBJ2-7
TGCGCCAGCAGCTCGGGGACCCTGTCCCCCCACGAGCAGTACTTC
CASSSGTLSPHEQYF
>.|.|TRBV10-2|TRBJ2-3
TGCGCCAGCAATGAACCCGTCGGGTATACGCAGTATTTT
CASNEPVGYTQYF
>.|.|TRBV29-1|TRBJ2-2
TGCAGCGCCTTGGGCCAGGGGAGGACCGGGGAGCTGTTTTTT
CSALGQGRTGELFF
>.|.|TRBV13|TRBJ1-1
TGTGCCAGCAGCTTCCGGGAAAGGAACACTGAAGCTTTCTTT
CASSFRERNTEAFF
>.|.|TRBV5-1|TRBJ2-7
TGCGCCAGCAGCTTGGCGGGCAACTACGAGCAGTACTTC
CASSLAGNYEQYF
>.|.|TRBV18|TRBJ1-5
TGTGCCAGCTCACCATCTTTCGGGGAAGGACAGCCCCAGCATTTT
CASSPSFGEGQPQHF
>.|.|TRBV30|TRBJ1-2
TGTGCCTGGAGTGTACTAGGTTGGGGCAACTATGGCTACACCTTC
CAWSVLGWGNYGYTF
>few|.|TRBV9|TRBJ2-2
TGTGCCAGCAGCGTGAGGGCTAACACCGGGGAGCTGTTTTTT
CASSVRANTGELFF
>.|TRBD2|TRBV5-5|TRBJ2-7
TGTGCCAGCAGTGGAGCCGGGACTAGGATTGAGCAGTACTTC
CASSGAGTRIEQYF
>.|TRBD1|TRBV7-2|TRBJ2-3
TGTGCCAGCAGCCCATTGGGGACAGGGACAGATACGCAGTATTTT
CASSPLGTGTDTQYF
>many|.|TRBV10-3|TRBJ2-1
TGTGCCATCAGCTTTTCGGACCTCTACAATGAGCAGTTCTTC
CAISFSDLYNEQFF
>.|TRBD1|TRBV28|TRBJ1-2
TGTGCCAGCAGTTTCCGGGACAGGCCTTCCTATGGCTACACCTTC
CASSFRDRPSYGYTF
>.|TRBD1|TRBV10-1|TRBJ2-3
TGCGCCAGCCCCATCGACAGGGGCCTAGCCTGGACAAACCGTACCAAACCGGATACGCAGTATTTT
CASPIDRGLAWTNRTKPDTQYF